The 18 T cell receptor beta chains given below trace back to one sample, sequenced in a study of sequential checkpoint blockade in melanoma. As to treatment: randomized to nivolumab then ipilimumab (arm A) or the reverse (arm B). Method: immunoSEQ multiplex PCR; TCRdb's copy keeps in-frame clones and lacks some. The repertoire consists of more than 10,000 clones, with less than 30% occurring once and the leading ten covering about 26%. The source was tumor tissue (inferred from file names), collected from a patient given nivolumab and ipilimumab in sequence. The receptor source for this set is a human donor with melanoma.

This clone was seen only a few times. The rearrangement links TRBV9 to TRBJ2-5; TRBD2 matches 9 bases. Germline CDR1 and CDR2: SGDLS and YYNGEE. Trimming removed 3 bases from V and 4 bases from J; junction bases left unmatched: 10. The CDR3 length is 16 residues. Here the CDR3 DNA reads TGTGCCAGCAGCGGGGTCCTTAGCGGGGGCGTAGAGACCCAGTACTTC. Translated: CASSGVLSGGVETQYF.

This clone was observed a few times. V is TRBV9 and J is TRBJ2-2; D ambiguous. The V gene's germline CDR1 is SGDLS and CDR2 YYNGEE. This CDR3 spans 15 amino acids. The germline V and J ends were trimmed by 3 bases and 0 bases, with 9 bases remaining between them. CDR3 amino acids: CASSAALANTGELFF. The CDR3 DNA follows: TGTGCCAGCAGCGCTGCTCTCGCGAACACCGGGGAGCTGTTTTTT.

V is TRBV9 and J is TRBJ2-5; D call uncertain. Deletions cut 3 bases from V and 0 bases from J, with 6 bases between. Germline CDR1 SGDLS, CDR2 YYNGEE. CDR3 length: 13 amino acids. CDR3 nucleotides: TGTGCCAGCAGCGGCAGTAACCAAGAGACCCAGTACTTC. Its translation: CASSGSNQETQYF.

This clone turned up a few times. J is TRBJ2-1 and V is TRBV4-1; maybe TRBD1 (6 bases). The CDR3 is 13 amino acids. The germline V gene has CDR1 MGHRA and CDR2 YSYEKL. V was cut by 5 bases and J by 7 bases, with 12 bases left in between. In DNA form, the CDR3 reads TGCGCCAGCAGCTGGGACAAAGGGAATGAGCAGTTCTTC. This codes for CASSWDKGNEQFF.

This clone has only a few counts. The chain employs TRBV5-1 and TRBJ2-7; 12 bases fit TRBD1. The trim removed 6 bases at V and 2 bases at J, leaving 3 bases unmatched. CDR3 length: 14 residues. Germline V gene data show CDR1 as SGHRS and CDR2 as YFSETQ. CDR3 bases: TGCGCCAGCACAGGGACAGGGGGCGCCTACGAGCAGTACTTC. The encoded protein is CASTGTGGAYEQYF.

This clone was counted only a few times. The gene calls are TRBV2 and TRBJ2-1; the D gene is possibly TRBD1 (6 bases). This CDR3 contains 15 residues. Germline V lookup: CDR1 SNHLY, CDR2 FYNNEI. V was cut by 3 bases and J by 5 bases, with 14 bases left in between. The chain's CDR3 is CASSDSQGRNNEQFF. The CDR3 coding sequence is TGTGCCAGCAGTGATAGTCAGGGGCGGAACAATGAGCAGTTCTTC. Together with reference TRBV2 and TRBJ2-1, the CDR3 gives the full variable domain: EPEVTQTPSHQVTQMGQEVILRCVPISNHLYFYWYRQILGQKVEFLVSFYNNEISEKSEIFDDQFSVERPDGSNFTLKIRSTKLEDSAMYFCASSDSQGRNNEQFFGPGTRLTVL.

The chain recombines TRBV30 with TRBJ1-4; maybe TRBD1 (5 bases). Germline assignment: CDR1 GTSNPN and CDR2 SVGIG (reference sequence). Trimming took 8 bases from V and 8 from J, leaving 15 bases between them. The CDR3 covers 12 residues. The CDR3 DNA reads TGTGCCGGGGACGTAACAGACGAAAAACTGTTTTTT. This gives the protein CAGDVTDEKLFF.

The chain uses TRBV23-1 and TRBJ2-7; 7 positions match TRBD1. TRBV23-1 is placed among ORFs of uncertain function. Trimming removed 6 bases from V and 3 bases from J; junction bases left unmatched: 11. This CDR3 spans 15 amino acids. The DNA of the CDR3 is TGCGCCAGCAGGCCCGGGACAGCACAGAACTACGAGCAGTACTTC. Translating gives CASRPGTAQNYEQYF.

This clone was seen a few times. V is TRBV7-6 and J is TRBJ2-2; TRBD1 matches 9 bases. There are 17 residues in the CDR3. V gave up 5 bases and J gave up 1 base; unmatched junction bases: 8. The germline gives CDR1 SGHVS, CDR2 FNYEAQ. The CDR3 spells CASSDRDRALNTGELFF. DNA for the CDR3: TGTGCCAGCAGCGACCGGGACAGGGCCCTGAACACCGGGGAGCTGTTTTTT.

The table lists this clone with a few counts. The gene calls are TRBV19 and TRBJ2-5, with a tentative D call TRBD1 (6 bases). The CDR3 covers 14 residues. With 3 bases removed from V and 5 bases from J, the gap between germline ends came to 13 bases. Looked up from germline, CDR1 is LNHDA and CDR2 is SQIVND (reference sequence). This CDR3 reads CASSIDDTGETQYF. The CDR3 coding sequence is TGTGCCAGTAGTATTGATGACACAGGGGAGACCCAGTACTTC.

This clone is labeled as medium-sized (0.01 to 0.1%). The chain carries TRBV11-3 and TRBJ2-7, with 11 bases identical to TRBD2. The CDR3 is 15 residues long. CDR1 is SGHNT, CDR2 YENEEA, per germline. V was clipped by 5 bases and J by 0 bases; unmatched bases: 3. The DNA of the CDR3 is TGTGCCAGCAGCATTACTAGCGGGGGCTCCTACGAGCAGTACTTC. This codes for CASSITSGGSYEQYF.

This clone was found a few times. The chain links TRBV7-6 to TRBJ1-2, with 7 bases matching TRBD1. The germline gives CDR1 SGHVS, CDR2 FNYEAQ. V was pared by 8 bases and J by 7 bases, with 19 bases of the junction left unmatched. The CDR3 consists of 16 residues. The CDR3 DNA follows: TGTGCCAGCCTCCGCTCTTTCAGGGGGAAGGGGCTTGGCTACACCTTC. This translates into CASLRSFRGKGLGYTF.

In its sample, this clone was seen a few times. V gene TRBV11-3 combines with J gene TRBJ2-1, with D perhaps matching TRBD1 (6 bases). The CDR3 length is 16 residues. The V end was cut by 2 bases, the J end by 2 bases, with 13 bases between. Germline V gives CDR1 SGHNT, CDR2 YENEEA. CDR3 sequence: CASSLILGAPYNEQFF. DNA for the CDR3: TGTGCCAGCAGCTTAATTCTGGGGGCACCCTACAATGAGCAGTTCTTC.

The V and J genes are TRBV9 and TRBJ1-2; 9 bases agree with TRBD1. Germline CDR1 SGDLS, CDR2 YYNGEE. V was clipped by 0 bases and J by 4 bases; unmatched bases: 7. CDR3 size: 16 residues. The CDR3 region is CASSVGPGQGVYGYTF. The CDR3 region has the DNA TGTGCCAGCAGCGTAGGGCCGGGACAGGGAGTCTATGGCTACACCTTC.

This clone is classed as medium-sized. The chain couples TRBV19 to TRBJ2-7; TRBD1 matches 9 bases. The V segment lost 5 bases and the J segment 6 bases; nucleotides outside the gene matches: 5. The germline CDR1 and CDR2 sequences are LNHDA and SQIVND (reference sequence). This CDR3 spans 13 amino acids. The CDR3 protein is CASSAGQGFEQYF. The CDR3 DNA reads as TGTGCCAGTAGTGCGGGACAGGGATTCGAGCAGTACTTC. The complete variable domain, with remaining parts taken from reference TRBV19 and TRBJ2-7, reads DGGITQSPKYLFRKEGQNVTLSCEQNLNHDAMYWYRQDPGQGLRLIYYSQIVNDFQKGDIAEGYSVSREKKESFPLTVTSAQKNPTAFYLCASSAGQGFEQYFGPGTRLTVT.

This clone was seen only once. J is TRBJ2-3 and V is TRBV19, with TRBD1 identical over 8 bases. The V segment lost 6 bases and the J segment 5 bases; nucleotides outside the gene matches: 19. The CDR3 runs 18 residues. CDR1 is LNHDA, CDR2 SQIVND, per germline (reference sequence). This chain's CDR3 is CASSLSPMGRGQGDTQYF. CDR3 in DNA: TGTGCCAGTAGCCTTAGCCCTATGGGCAGGGGGCAGGGAGATACGCAGTATTTT.

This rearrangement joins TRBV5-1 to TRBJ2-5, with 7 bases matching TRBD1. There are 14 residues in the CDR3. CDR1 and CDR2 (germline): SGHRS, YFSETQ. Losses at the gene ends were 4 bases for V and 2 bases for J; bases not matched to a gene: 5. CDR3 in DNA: TGCGCCAGCAGCAGACGACAGGGTCAAGAGACCCAGTACTTC. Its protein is CASSRRQGQETQYF.

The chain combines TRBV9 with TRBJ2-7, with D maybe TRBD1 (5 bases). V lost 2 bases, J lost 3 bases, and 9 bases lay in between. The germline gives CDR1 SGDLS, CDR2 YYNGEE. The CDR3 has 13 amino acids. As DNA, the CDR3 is TGTGCCAGCAGCGTTACAGGAAACTACGAGCAGTACTTC. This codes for CASSVTGNYEQYF.